These 17 T cell receptor beta chains share one sample of origin, sequenced in a study of cytomegalovirus exposure and HLA in healthy donors (dated by TCRdb to 2017 to 2019). The method behind the library was the immunoSEQ multiplex PCR assay. For the multiplex PCR, a mixture combining 60 forward primers for TCR Vbeta segments and 13 reverse primers for TCR Jbeta segments was used. TCRdb obtained this table from immuneACCESS and retained in-frame rearrangements with V and J assigned. These tables miss some clones; where compared with another copy, unresolved V genes account for less than half of the shortfall, and the remainder is unexplained. This sample is represented by about 190,000 clones; roughly 77% of them were singletons. The ten largest make up about 3.1% of the sample. The sequenced material came from PBMCs. These receptors came from a woman younger than 45 in good health and CMV-seropositive.

The gene calls are TRBV6-5 and TRBJ2-5; TRBD2 might be the D (5 bases). Trimming removed 3 bases at V and 2 bases at J, with 7 bases between. The CDR3 loop spans 13 amino acids. From germline, CDR1 is MNHEY and CDR2 SVGAGI. CDR3 protein: CASSYGEQETQYF. The CDR3 nucleotides read TGTGCCAGCAGTTATGGGGAGCAAGAGACCCAGTACTTC.

The chain recombines TRBV29-1 with TRBJ2-7; a weak D match, TRBD2 (6 bases). Germline V gene data show CDR1 as SQVTM and CDR2 as ANQGSEA. This CDR3 is 13 amino acids long. The V end lost 4 bases, the J end lost 7 bases, and 17 bases lay between the germline ends. CDR3 sequence reads: CSVVGTYSREQYF. Written as DNA, the CDR3 is TGCAGCGTTGTCGGGACTTATAGTCGGGAGCAGTACTTC.

J is TRBJ2-5 and V is TRBV19; TRBD1 matches at 8 bases. With 8 bases clipped from V and 2 bases from J, the junction kept 7 bases outside the gene matches. Germline values: CDR1 LNHDA, CDR2 SQIVND (reference sequence). This CDR3 is built from 14 residues. The DNA of the CDR3 is TGTGCCAGTGGGCCAGGACAGGGACAAGAGACCCAGTACTTC. The encoded protein is CASGPGQGQETQYF.

The chain couples TRBV5-6 to TRBJ2-5; D may be TRBD2 (5 bases). The J call could be wrong; TRBJ2-7 is a better fit for the DNA end. The CDR3 is 14 amino acids. Germline CDR1 reads SGHDT; CDR2 reads YYEEEE. The CDR3 nucleotides read TGTGCCAGCAGCTTAGCGGTGGTAACCTACGAGCAGTACTTC. Protein product: CASSLAVVTYEQYF.

This chain uses TRBV6-1 with TRBJ1-5; tentatively, D is TRBD1 (6 bases). The CDR3 has 13 residues. Germline CDR1 and CDR2: MNHNS and SASEGT. The V and J ends lost 2 bases and 6 bases respectively, with 8 bases between them. The CDR3 DNA sequence: TGTGCCAGCAGTGAAACCAGGGGTCAGCCCCAGCATTTT. Translated: CASSETRGQPQHF.

With regard to this clone: The junction departs from the called germline gene at one end, perhaps through a read error. The V gene is TRBV9, the J gene TRBJ2-1; tentatively, D is TRBD2 (5 bases). The CDR3 totals 13 residues. Germline-derived CDR1 and CDR2 are SGDLS and YYNGEE. The DNA of the CDR3 is TGTGCCAGCAGCGTATCCGGGCCCGGAGGTGTCCTCTTC. Its translation: CASSVSGPGGVLF.

This clone has only one observation. Other DNA sequences from this sample encode an identical CDR3 as well. The CDR3 coding sequence is TGTGCCAGCAGTTTGACAGGGGGCAATCAGCCCCAGCATTTT. Translating it yields CASSLTGGNQPQHF. V is TRBV27 and J is TRBJ1-5, with 8 bases identical to TRBD1. V dropped 3 bases and J dropped 2; count of bases not matched to a gene: 0. Germline V gene data show CDR1 as MNHEY and CDR2 as SMNVEV (reference sequence). The CDR3 has 14 amino acids.

The rearrangement uses TRBV5-5 and TRBJ2-7; 12 bases align to TRBD2. The CDR3 is 15 residues long. Germline assignment: CDR1 SGHKS and CDR2 YYEKEE (reference sequence). V lost 5 bases and J lost 2; bases outside the gene matches: 5. In DNA form, the CDR3 reads TGTGCCAGCAGTGCCCTAGCGGGAGGGACCTACGAGCAGTACTTC. It translates to CASSALAGGTYEQYF.

This clone is a singleton in its sample. The chain employs TRBV18 and TRBJ2-2, with TRBD1 matching 10 bases. Germline V lookup: CDR1 KGHSH, CDR2 LQKENI. The CDR3 loop spans 15 amino acids. Unmatched junction bases numbered 3, after V lost 5 bases and J lost 3 bases. The CDR3 region is CASSADRGDTGELFF. For the CDR3, the DNA is TGTGCCAGCTCAGCGGACAGGGGGGACACCGGGGAGCTGTTTTTT.

The chain is built from TRBV5-4 and TRBJ1-4; TRBD1 might be the D (6 bases). The germline V and J ends were trimmed by 1 base and 3 bases, with 10 bases remaining between them. This CDR3 contains 15 residues. Germline values: CDR1 SGHNT, CDR2 YYREEE (reference sequence). As DNA, the CDR3 is TGTGCCAGCAGCTTGCAGGGGCCGGCTAATGAAAAACTGTTTTTT. Its translation is CASSLQGPANEKLFF.

This sequence joins TRBV2 and TRBJ2-7, with D hard to call. Trimming pared 2 bases from V and 0 bases from J, leaving 5 bases between. The V gene's germline CDR1 is SNHLY and CDR2 FYNNEI. The CDR3 spans 13 residues. CDR3 DNA sequence: TGTGCCAGCAGTGAAACATACTCCTACGAGCAGTACTTC. Translated: CASSETYSYEQYF.

The sample holds a few counts of this clone. V is TRBV7-9 and J is TRBJ1-3; TRBD1 matches 7 bases. Losses at the gene ends were 1 base for V and 2 bases for J; bases not matched to a gene: 5. This CDR3 spans 16 amino acids. Germline V gives CDR1 SEHNR, CDR2 FQNEAQ (reference sequence). CDR3 sequence: CASSLEAGGTGNTIYF. CDR3 nucleotide sequence: TGTGCCAGCAGCTTAGAGGCAGGGGGGACTGGAAACACCATATATTTT.

The chain employs TRBV6-4 and TRBJ1-4; D not resolved. The germline CDR1 and CDR2 sequences are MRHNA and SNTAGT. The CDR3 loop spans 14 amino acids. Trimming removed 0 bases at V and 10 bases at J, with 12 bases between. This CDR3 is CASSDSLRDGKLFF. CDR3 nucleotide sequence: TGTGCCAGCAGTGACTCTTTACGGGATGGAAAACTGTTTTTT.

J is TRBJ2-7 and V is TRBV28; a possible D gene is TRBD2 (6 bases). This CDR3 has 12 amino acids. V lost 2 bases and J 4 bases, leaving 6 bases between the germline ends. CDR1 is MDHEN, CDR2 SYDVKM, per germline. CDR3 in amino acids: CASSLAGYEQYF. As DNA, the CDR3 is TGTGCCAGCAGTTTAGCGGGATACGAGCAGTACTTC. Using reference TRBV28 and TRBJ2-7 for the parts outside the CDR3, the full variable domain is DVKVTQSSRYLVKRTGEKVFLECVQDMDHENMFWYRQDPGLGLRLIYFSYDVKMKEKGDIPEGYSVSREKKERFSLILESASTNQTSMYLCASSLAGYEQYFGPGTRLTVT.

This CDR3 is CASSPSRSTEAFF. The DNA of the CDR3 is TGCGCCAGCAGTCCGAGCCGGAGTACTGAAGCTTTCTTT. The V gene is TRBV10-1, the J gene TRBJ1-1, with D uncertain. The ends were cut back, 5 bases at V and 5 bases at J, with 12 bases in the middle. The CDR3 contains 13 residues. Germline lookup yields CDR1 WNHNN and CDR2 SYGVQD (reference sequence).

The chain is built from TRBV2 and TRBJ2-2, with 9 positions matching TRBD2. Germline V gives CDR1 SNHLY, CDR2 FYNNEI. J was trimmed by 5 bases and V by 6 bases; bases with no gene match: 10. This CDR3 comprises 16 residues. The CDR3: CASRVLAGPITGELFF. CDR3 nucleotide sequence: TGTGCCAGCAGGGTACTAGCGGGTCCTATTACCGGGGAGCTGTTTTTT.

The chain links TRBV7-2 to TRBJ2-2, with D perhaps matching TRBD1 (6 bases). The ends were cut back, 6 bases at V and 5 bases at J, with 16 bases in the middle. Germline loops: CDR1 SGHTA, CDR2 FQGNSA. The CDR3 runs 15 residues. The CDR3 is CASSQFTGSTGELFF. As DNA, the CDR3 is TGTGCCAGCAGTCAATTTACAGGGTCGACCGGGGAGCTGTTTTTT. Based on the CDR3 plus reference TRBV7-2 and TRBJ2-2, the full variable domain is GAGVSQSPSNKVTEKGKDVELRCDPISGHTALYWYRQSLGQGLEFLIYFQGNSAPDKSGLPSDRFSAERTGGSVSTLTIQRTQQEDSAVYLCASSQFTGSTGELFFGEGSRLTVL.